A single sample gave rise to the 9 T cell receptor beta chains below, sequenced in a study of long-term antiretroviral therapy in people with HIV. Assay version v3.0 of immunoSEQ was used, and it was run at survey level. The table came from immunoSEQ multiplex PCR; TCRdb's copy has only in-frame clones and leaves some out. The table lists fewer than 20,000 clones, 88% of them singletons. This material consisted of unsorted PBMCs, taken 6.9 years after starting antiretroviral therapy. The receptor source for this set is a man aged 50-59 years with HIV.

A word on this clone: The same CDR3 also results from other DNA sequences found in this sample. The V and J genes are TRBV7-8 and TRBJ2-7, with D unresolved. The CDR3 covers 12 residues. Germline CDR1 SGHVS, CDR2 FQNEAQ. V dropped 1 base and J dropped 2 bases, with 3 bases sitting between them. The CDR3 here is CASSLGAYEQYF. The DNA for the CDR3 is TGTGCCAGCAGCTTAGGGGCCTACGAGCAGTACTTC.

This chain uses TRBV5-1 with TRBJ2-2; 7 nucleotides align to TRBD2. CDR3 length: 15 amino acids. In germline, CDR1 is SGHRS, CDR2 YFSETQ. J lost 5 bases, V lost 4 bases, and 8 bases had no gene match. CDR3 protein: CASSPNAGETGELFF. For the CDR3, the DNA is TGCGCCAGCAGCCCCAACGCGGGAGAAACCGGGGAGCTGTTTTTT.

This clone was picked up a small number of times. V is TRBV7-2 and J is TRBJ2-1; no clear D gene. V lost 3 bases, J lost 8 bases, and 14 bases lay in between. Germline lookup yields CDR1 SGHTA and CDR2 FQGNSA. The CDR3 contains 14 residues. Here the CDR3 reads CASSFLRSSDEQFF. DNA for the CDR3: TGTGCCAGCAGCTTCCTCAGATCGAGCGATGAGCAGTTCTTC.

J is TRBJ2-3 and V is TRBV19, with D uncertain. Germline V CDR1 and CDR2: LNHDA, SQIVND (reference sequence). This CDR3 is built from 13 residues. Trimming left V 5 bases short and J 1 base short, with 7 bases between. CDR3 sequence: CASSWLGTDTQYF. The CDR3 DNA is TGTGCCAGTAGTTGGTTGGGCACAGATACGCAGTATTTT.

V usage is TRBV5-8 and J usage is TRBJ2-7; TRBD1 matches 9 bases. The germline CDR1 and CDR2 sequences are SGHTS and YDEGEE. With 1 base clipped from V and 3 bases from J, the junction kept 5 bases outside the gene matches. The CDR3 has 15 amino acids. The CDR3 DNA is TGTGCCAGCAGCTTGACAGGGGGCTTCGACTACGAGCAGTACTTC. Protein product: CASSLTGGFDYEQYF. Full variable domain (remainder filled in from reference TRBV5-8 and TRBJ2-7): EAGVTQSPTHLIKTRGQQATLRCSPISGHTSVYWYQQALGLGLQFLLWYDEGEERNRGNFPPRFSGRQFPNYSSELNVNALELEDSALYLCASSLTGGFDYEQYFGPGTRLTVT.

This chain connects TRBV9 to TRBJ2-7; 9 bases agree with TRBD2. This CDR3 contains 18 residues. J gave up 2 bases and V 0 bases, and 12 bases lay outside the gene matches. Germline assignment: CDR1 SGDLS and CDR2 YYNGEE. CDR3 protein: CASSVDGLAGSSTYEQYF. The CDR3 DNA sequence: TGTGCCAGCAGCGTAGATGGGCTAGCGGGGTCAAGTACCTACGAGCAGTACTTC.

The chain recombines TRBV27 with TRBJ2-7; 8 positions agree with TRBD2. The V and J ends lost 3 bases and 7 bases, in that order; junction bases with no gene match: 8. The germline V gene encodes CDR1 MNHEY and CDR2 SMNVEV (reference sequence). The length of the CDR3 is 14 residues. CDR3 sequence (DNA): TGTGCCAGCAGTTTCGGAGCGGGAGCTGGAGAGCAGTACTTC. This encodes CASSFGAGAGEQYF.

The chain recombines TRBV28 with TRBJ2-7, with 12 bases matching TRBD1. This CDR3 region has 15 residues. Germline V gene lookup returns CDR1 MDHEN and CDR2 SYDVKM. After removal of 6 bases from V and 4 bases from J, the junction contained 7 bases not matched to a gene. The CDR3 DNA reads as TGTGCCAGCAGCGCCGGGACAGGGGGCTCATACGAGCAGTACTTC. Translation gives CASSAGTGGSYEQYF.

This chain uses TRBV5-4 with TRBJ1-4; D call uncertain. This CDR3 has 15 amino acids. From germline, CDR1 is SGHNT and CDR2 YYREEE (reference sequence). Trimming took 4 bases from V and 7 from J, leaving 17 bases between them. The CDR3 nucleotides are TGTGCCAGCAGCCCAGAGACCTCAGAACCTGAAAAACTGTTTTTT. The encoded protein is CASSPETSEPEKLFF.